The source of this T cell receptor beta chain is a study of shared clonotypes between healthy human individuals. J lost 1 base, V lost 7 bases, and 10 bases had no gene match. The CDR3 sequence is 14 residues long. Germline CDR1 and CDR2: SQVTM and ANQGSEA. Sequencing used immunoSEQ multiplex PCR; TCRdb keeps in-frame clones, though not all of them. The table shows around 330,000 clones, with about 74% occurring only once. Sequenced: memory CD4+ T cells sorted from blood. The subset is: CD45RA-negative fraction. This TCR came from a man aged 25-45 years in good health. The V call is TRBV29-1, the J call TRBJ2-7, with 7 bases identical to TRBD1. The CDR3 region has the DNA TGCAGCGAGGGCAGGGGGTTACCGTCCTACGAGCAGTACTTC. This codes for CSEGRGLPSYEQYF.